Following are 32 T cell receptor beta chains from one sample sequenced in a study of T cells in women clearing cervical HPV infection. Repertoires were generated with immunoSEQ multiplex PCR, while TCRdb's copy carries only in-frame clones and drops some. The listing records around 23,000 clones. The material sequenced was blood buffy coat. The receptors derive from a woman between 18 and 69 years old with a cervical HPV16 infection that either progressed to CIN3+ or cleared (not recorded which).

Concerning this clone itself: The CDR3 end is not reached by the read, which stops 3 residues before it; the germline J gene fills it in. The rearrangement uses TRBV5-1 and TRBJ2-1; D may be TRBD2 (6 bases). The V gene lost 0 bases and the J gene lost 6 bases, with 13 bases spanning the gap. Per germline, CDR1 SGHRS and CDR2 YFSETQ. The CDR3 consists of 15 residues. The CDR3 sequence is CASSLDGGRGNEQFF. CDR3 DNA (partial): TGCGCCAGCAGCTTGGATGGGGGGAGAGGCAATGAG.

About this clone: Read sequence stops 3 residues before the CDR3 end, and the germline J gene provides the missing end. This chain connects TRBV20-1 to TRBJ2-3; 8 bases fit TRBD1. J lost 0 bases, V lost 2 bases, and 4 bases had no gene match. This CDR3 spans 15 amino acids. The germline gives CDR1 DFQATT, CDR2 SNEGSKA (reference sequence). CDR3 in amino acids: CSARQGARSTDTQYF. Partial CDR3 DNA: TGCAGTGCTAGACAGGGGGCTAGGAGCACAGATACG.

Notes on this clone: The CDR3 end lies 3 residues beyond the end of the read and is filled in from the germline J gene. The chain has TRBV5-4 and TRBJ1-2, with a weak D call TRBD1 (5 bases). The CDR3 is 15 amino acids. The germline V and J ends were trimmed by 9 bases and 4 bases, with 22 bases remaining between them. Germline CDR1 is SGHNT and CDR2 is YYREEE (reference sequence). The sequenced CDR3 bases are TGTGCCACCCTACAGGTCGGGGGGGGTATCTATGGC. Protein: CATLQVGGGIYG. From start to end, the CDR3 is CATLQVGGGIYGYTF. The entire variable domain, with the rest obtained from reference TRBV5-4 and TRBJ1-2, is as follows: ETGVTQSPTHLIKTRGQQVTLRCSSQSGHNTVSWYQQALGQGPQFIFQYYREEENGRGNFPPRFSGLQFPNYSSELNVNALELDDSALYLCATLQVGGGIYGYTFGSGTRLTVV.

Concerning this clone itself: The CDR3 end lies 3 residues beyond the end of the read and is filled in from the germline J gene. J is TRBJ2-3 and V is TRBV5-1; 9 nucleotides line up with TRBD2. Germline values: CDR1 SGHRS, CDR2 YFSETQ. CDR3 length: 18 residues. J was trimmed by 0 bases and V by 5 bases; bases with no gene match: 13. CDR3 sequence: CASRVRLAAEGSTDTQYF. The part of the CDR3 DNA that was read is TGCGCCAGCAGGGTTCGACTAGCGGCGGAAGGCAGCACAGATACG.

As regards this clone: With the read ending 3 residues before the CDR3 end, the germline J gene is used to fill in that end. V is TRBV30 and J is TRBJ2-1; the match to TRBD2 covers 12 bases. The CDR3 is made up of 16 amino acids. Germline V gene lookup returns CDR1 GTSNPN and CDR2 SVGIG (reference sequence). Trimming took 2 bases from V and 5 from J; bases not matched to a gene: 7. CDR3 sequence: CAWSKKGLAGNNEQFF. CDR3 DNA, as far as it was read: TGTGCCTGGAGTAAAAAAGGACTAGCGGGGAACAATGAG.

In regard to this clone: The junction and the germline gene differ at one end; a read error may be behind it. The sequenced fragment ends 3 residues before the CDR3 boundary, so the rest is inferred from the germline J gene. The same CDR3 arises from other DNA sequences in this sample as well. The genes are TRBV30 and TRBJ1-3; 7 bases are shared with TRBD1. Germline CDR1 is GTSNPN and CDR2 is SVGIG (reference sequence). The CDR3 consists of 16 residues. The CDR3 DNA, read in part, is TGTGCCTGGAGTGTACCGACAGGGTGGTTAAGAAACACG. Amino acids: CAWSVPTGWLRNT. The whole CDR3 reads CAWSVPTGWLRNTIYF.

Concerning this clone itself: The CDR3 end falls 3 residues outside the read, so it is completed with the germline J gene. V is TRBV6-2 or TRBV6-3 and J is TRBJ1-2, with a possible D match to TRBD1 (6 bases). The CDR3 runs to 12 residues. CDR1 is MNHEY, CDR2 SVGEGT, per germline. The covered CDR3 bases are TGTGCCACAACATCGCAGGGGTACGGC. It yields the protein CATTSQGYG. The whole CDR3 sequence reads CATTSQGYGYTF.

A note on this clone: The read is 3 residues too short to cover the CDR3 end, so that end is filled in from the germline J gene. The chain couples TRBV7-8 to TRBJ1-2; 9 bases agree with TRBD1. The CDR3 runs 15 residues. Germline lookup yields CDR1 SGHVS and CDR2 FQNEAQ. CDR3 DNA (partial): TGTGCCAGCAGCTTAAATACCGGGACAGGGTACGAG. Translated, it gives CASSLNTGTGYE. The whole CDR3 protein reads CASSLNTGTGYEYTF.

A word on this clone: The sequence runs out 3 residues before the end of the CDR3; the remainder is reconstructed from the germline J gene. The chain links TRBV12-3 or TRBV12-4 to TRBJ1-6; 7 bases fit TRBD1. With V trimmed by 6 bases and J by 2 bases, 7 bases remained unmatched. CDR3 length equals 16 residues. The part of the CDR3 DNA that was read is TGTGCCAGCAGCCCGACAGGGAATGCCTATAATTCACCC. Translating gives CASSPTGNAYNSP. The entire CDR3 protein reads CASSPTGNAYNSPLHF.

To note about this clone: The sequence runs out 3 residues before the end of the CDR3; the remainder is reconstructed from the germline J gene. The chain uses TRBV6-1 and TRBJ2-2, with TRBD2 matching 8 bases. The J segment lost 0 bases and the V segment lost 4 bases, leaving 4 bases of the junction unmatched. CDR1 is MNHNS and CDR2 is SASEGT in the germline V gene. This CDR3 spans 16 amino acids. The part of the CDR3 DNA that was read is TGTGCCAGCAGTGGCCCACTAGCGGCGAACACCGGGGAG. Its translation: CASSGPLAANTGE. The entire CDR3 reads CASSGPLAANTGELFF.

In regard to this clone: The DNA ends 3 residues before the CDR3 does, and the rest of the CDR3 is filled in from the germline J gene. The V call is TRBV7-6, the J call TRBJ1-4; a possible D gene is TRBD1 (5 bases). The length of the CDR3 is 16 residues. From germline, CDR1 is SGHVS and CDR2 FNYEAQ. CDR3 region: CASSLDGNSGANVLFF. The CDR3 DNA, read in part, is TGTGCCAGCAGCTTAGATGGGAACTCTGGGGCCAACGTA.

As to this clone: Read data end 3 residues before the CDR3 end; the end is taken from the germline J gene. V usage is TRBV5-1 and J usage is TRBJ2-7; 7 nucleotides line up with TRBD1. CDR3 length: 15 residues. The ends lost 0 bases at V and 3 bases at J; junction bases unmatched: 6. Germline assignment: CDR1 SGHRS and CDR2 YFSETQ. CDR3: CASSLGGTAVYEQYF. The covered CDR3 bases are TGCGCCAGCAGCTTGGGAGGGACAGCTGTCTACGAG.

Note on this clone: The read finishes 3 residues shy of the CDR3 end, and the germline J gene is used to complete it. This chain uses TRBV7-9 with TRBJ1-5, with a weak D call TRBD1 (6 bases). The germline CDR1 and CDR2 sequences are SEHNR and FQNEAQ (reference sequence). Deletions cut 1 base from V and 4 bases from J, with 11 bases between. The CDR3 is 15 amino acids. The CDR3 region is CASSLEARGNQPQHF. The sequenced part of the CDR3 DNA is TGTGCCAGCAGCTTAGAGGCCAGGGGTAATCAGCCC.

In regard to this clone: The read terminates 3 residues ahead of where the CDR3 ends, so the germline J gene completes it. The rearrangement links TRBV6-4 to TRBJ2-1, with 10 bases lining up with TRBD1. CDR1 and CDR2 (germline): MRHNA, SNTAGT. The trim removed 6 bases at V and 7 bases at J, leaving 3 bases unmatched. CDR3 length: 13 amino acids. CDR3: CASSGQGGNEQFF. CDR3 bases read: TGTGCCAGCAGCGGACAGGGGGGGAATGAG.

Comment on this clone: From the germline J gene comes the end of the CDR3, since the read stops 3 residues before it. The chain links TRBV6-4 to TRBJ2-1; 7 nucleotides match TRBD2. Germline CDR1 MRHNA, CDR2 SNTAGT. The CDR3 spans 16 residues. Germline trimming cut 4 bases from V and 8 bases from J; bases unmatched to any gene: 14. The CDR3 DNA, read in part, is TGTGCCAGCAGTGGGCGTATTTTGGGGACTAAAGATGAG. Translated: CASSGRILGTKDE. The CDR3 in its entirety is CASSGRILGTKDEQFF.

With respect to this clone: The read finishes 3 residues shy of the CDR3 end, and the germline J gene is used to complete it. The J gene is TRBJ1-6, the V gene TRBV19; a possible D gene is TRBD1 (6 bases). The CDR3 sequence is 14 residues long. Germline V gene lookup returns CDR1 LNHDA and CDR2 SQIVND (reference sequence). The germline V and J ends were trimmed by 4 bases and 11 bases, with 15 bases remaining between them. CDR3 residues: CASSNQGGPAPLHF. The part of the CDR3 DNA that was read is TGTGCCAGTAGTAATCAAGGGGGTCCGGCACCC.

On this clone itself: The sequenced fragment ends 3 residues before the CDR3 boundary, so the rest is inferred from the germline J gene. The chain recombines TRBV5-1 with TRBJ2-5; 8 bases are shared with TRBD1. V dropped 4 bases and J dropped 1; count of bases not matched to a gene: 3. Germline V gene sequence: CDR1 SGHRS, CDR2 YFSETQ. This CDR3 is built from 14 residues. The DNA read from the CDR3 is TGCGCCAGCAGCATAGGACAGGGCCAAGAGACC. It encodes CASSIGQGQET. The whole CDR3 protein reads CASSIGQGQETQYF.

Regarding this clone: The CDR3 is cut off 3 residues early in the read; its end comes from the germline J gene. The chain combines TRBV4-1 with TRBJ2-2, with D tentatively TRBD2 (5 bases). This CDR3 region has 14 residues. CDR1 is MGHRA and CDR2 is YSYEKL in the germline V gene. V shed 5 bases and J shed 3 bases, with 10 bases lying between them. The covered CDR3 bases are TGCGCCAGCAGCTCACGGACTGACACCGGGGAG. This translates into CASSSRTDTGE. The entire CDR3 sequence reads CASSSRTDTGELFF.

Comment on this clone: The read terminates 3 residues ahead of where the CDR3 ends, so the germline J gene completes it. The chain has TRBV11-3 and TRBJ2-7, with TRBD1 as a possible D gene (5 bases). From germline, CDR1 is SGHNT and CDR2 YENEEA. This CDR3 comprises 14 residues. The V end lost 0 bases, the J end lost 4 bases, and 10 bases lay between the germline ends. This CDR3 is CASSLEAGPYEQYF. The CDR3 DNA, read in part, is TGTGCCAGCAGCTTAGAGGCAGGGCCATACGAG.

As regards this clone: The observed sequence ends 3 residues before the CDR3 terminus, with the missing tail filled in from the germline J gene. The chain has TRBV6-1 and TRBJ1-3; D gene ambiguous. CDR1 MNHNS and CDR2 SASEGT come from the germline V gene. The CDR3 totals 15 residues. V gave up 5 bases and J gave up 4 bases, with 15 bases separating them. Incomplete CDR3 DNA: TGTGCCAGCAGTCAAGGAGGGCTGTGGGGAAACACC. Protein sequence: CASSQGGLWGNT. The CDR3 in its entirety is CASSQGGLWGNTIYF.

For this clone: With the read ending 3 residues before the CDR3 end, the germline J gene is used to fill in that end. The chain links TRBV5-1 to TRBJ2-5; 8 bases agree with TRBD1. The CDR3 extends over 16 amino acids. J gave up 1 base and V 0 bases, and 5 bases lay outside the gene matches. Germline-derived CDR1 and CDR2 are SGHRS and YFSETQ. CDR3 amino acids: CASSLGNRGTQETQYF. CDR3 bases read: TGCGCCAGCAGCTTGGGGAACAGGGGGACCCAAGAGACC.

Details on this clone: The read stops 3 residues short of the end of the CDR3; the missing end is completed from the germline J gene. J is TRBJ2-2 and V is TRBV10-3, with D perhaps TRBD2 (5 bases). Germline V gives CDR1 ENHRY, CDR2 SYGVKD. V gave up 3 bases and J gave up 1 base, with 12 bases separating them. CDR3 length: 16 amino acids. CDR3 bases read: TGTGCCATCAGTGAATCCAGCGGAAAGAACACCGGGGAG. Its translation: CAISESSGKNTGE. The complete CDR3 protein is CAISESSGKNTGELFF.

In regard to this clone: The read ends 3 residues before the CDR3 terminus; that terminus is restored from the germline J gene. The chain has TRBV20-1 and TRBJ2-1, with 9 nucleotides matching TRBD2. V shed 3 bases, J shed 6 bases, and the junction held 6 bases outside the gene matches. The CDR3 covers 14 residues. Germline V gives CDR1 DFQATT, CDR2 SNEGSKA (reference sequence). This CDR3 reads CSARWLAGTNEQFF. The covered CDR3 bases are TGCAGTGCTAGGTGGCTAGCGGGGACCAATGAG.

CDR3 DNA, as far as it was read: TGCGCCAGCAGCTTGGGACTAGCAACCTCTCGGGAGACC. Protein sequence: CASSLGLATSRET. The full CDR3 protein reads CASSLGLATSRETQYF. The rearrangement uses TRBV5-1 and TRBJ2-5; 7 positions match TRBD2. The sequenced fragment ends 3 residues before the CDR3 boundary, so the rest is inferred from the germline J gene. CDR1 is SGHRS and CDR2 is YFSETQ in the germline V gene. The CDR3 consists of 16 residues. Trimming cost V 0 bases and J 5 bases; bases outside gene matches: 10.

The DNA read from the CDR3 is TGTGCCAGTAACGGGGTGGGGCTAGCGGGATTCACAGATCCC. Its protein is CASNGVGLAGFTDP. The entire CDR3 sequence reads CASNGVGLAGFTDPQHF. The V gene is TRBV19, the J gene TRBJ1-5; tentatively, D is TRBD1 (5 bases). The CDR3 end falls 3 residues outside the read, so it is completed with the germline J gene. Germline assignment: CDR1 LNHDA and CDR2 SQIVND (reference sequence). The CDR3 totals 17 residues.

Partial CDR3 DNA: TGTGCCTGGAGTGCAATCTTCGGGACACCTAACTATGGC. It translates to CAWSAIFGTPNYG. The CDR3 reads in full as CAWSAIFGTPNYGYTF. This rearrangement joins TRBV30 to TRBJ1-2, with D maybe TRBD1 (6 bases). The CDR3 extends 3 residues past the end of the read, so its final part is completed from the germline J gene. Germline CDR1 is GTSNPN and CDR2 is SVGIG (reference sequence). CDR3 length equals 16 residues. Trimming shortened V by 1 base and J by 0 bases, and 15 bases separated the two germline ends. Variable domain in full (rest from reference TRBV30 and TRBJ1-2): SQTIHQWPATLVQPVGSPLSLECTVEGTSNPNLYWYRQAAGRGLQLLFYSVGIGQISSEVPQNLSASRPQDRQFILSSKKLLLSDSGFYLCAWSAIFGTPNYGYTFGSGTRLTVV.

A note on this clone: The CDR3 end lies 3 residues beyond the end of the read and is filled in from the germline J gene. The rearrangement links TRBV5-1 to TRBJ2-3; TRBD1 agrees at 9 bases. The CDR3 runs 16 residues. Germline CDR1 is SGHRS and CDR2 is YFSETQ. Trimming cost V 0 bases and J 2 bases; bases outside gene matches: 4. Partial CDR3 DNA: TGCGCCAGCAGCTTGGGACAGGGGGGATACACAGATACG. Residues: CASSLGQGGYTDT. The full CDR3 protein is CASSLGQGGYTDTQYF.

For this clone: The missing CDR3 end, 3 residues past where the read stops, is filled in from the germline J gene. The chain recombines TRBV19 with TRBJ1-5; D gene uncertain. The CDR3 is made up of 14 amino acids. Germline V gene data show CDR1 as LNHDA and CDR2 as SQIVND (reference sequence). Trimming took 1 base from V and 1 from J, leaving 5 bases between them. The CDR3 loop is CASSIAASNQPQHF. The sequenced CDR3 bases are TGTGCCAGTAGTATAGCCGCGAGCAATCAGCCC.

To note about this clone: The read terminates 3 residues before the CDR3 end, so the remaining end is supplied by the germline J gene. The genes are TRBV2 and TRBJ2-3; D gene ambiguous. V gave up 3 bases and J gave up 4 bases, with 17 bases separating them. CDR3 length: 16 amino acids. Germline V gives CDR1 SNHLY, CDR2 FYNNEI. Here the CDR3 reads CASSDSNSPFPDTQYF. The CDR3 DNA, read in part, is TGTGCCAGCAGTGATAGTAACTCTCCCTTTCCAGATACG. Using reference TRBV2 and TRBJ2-3 for the parts outside the CDR3, the full variable domain is EPEVTQTPSHQVTQMGQEVILRCVPISNHLYFYWYRQILGQKVEFLVSFYNNEISEKSEIFDDQFSVERPDGSNFTLKIRSTKLEDSAMYFCASSDSNSPFPDTQYFGPGTRLTVL.

With respect to this clone: The read ends 3 residues early relative to the CDR3; the germline J gene fills the gap. The rearrangement uses TRBV7-3 and TRBJ2-6; D remains unclear. Germline CDR1 and CDR2: SGHTA and FQGTGA. The ends were cut back, 2 bases at V and 4 bases at J, with 6 bases in the middle. CDR3 length: 14 amino acids. CDR3 DNA, as far as it was read: TGTGCCAGCAGCTTAGCTGGCGGGGCCAACGTC. Translating it yields CASSLAGGANV. In full, the CDR3 reads CASSLAGGANVLTF.

Details on this clone: The read falls 3 residues short of the CDR3 end, and the missing part is taken from the germline J gene. This chain uses TRBV4-2 with TRBJ1-1, with unresolved D. V was trimmed by 1 base and J by 7 bases, leaving 7 bases between them. The germline gives CDR1 LGHNA, CDR2 YNFKEQ. The CDR3 has 12 amino acids. Incomplete CDR3 DNA: TGTGCCAGCAGCCAAGGAACCGGTGAA. This sequence encodes CASSQGTGE. The complete CDR3 protein is CASSQGTGEAFF.

Note on this clone: With the read ending 3 residues before the CDR3 end, the germline J gene is used to fill in that end. The chain has TRBV7-6 and TRBJ2-1, with D perhaps matching TRBD1 (6 bases). V was clipped by 3 bases and J by 8 bases, with 14 bases between them. Germline CDR1 is SGHVS and CDR2 is FNYEAQ. The CDR3 totals 14 residues. The sequenced part of the CDR3 DNA is TGTGCCAGCAGCTTTGGCCCAGGGGATCATGAG. It yields the protein CASSFGPGDHE. The full CDR3 protein reads CASSFGPGDHEQFF.